This TCR beta chain was profiled in a study of OX40 agonist ivuxolimab in advanced cancers. At the level of the study: Ivuxolimab is an agonistic anti-OX40 (CD134) antibody, and patients were treated with it. General study points: Within 6 weeks, CD4+ and CD8+ blood T cells expanded clonally at 0.1 to 3.0 mg/kg. Among the lowest peripheral clonal expansion occurred in 0.1-3.0 mg/kg partial responders. Researchers did not determine the expanded peripheral T cells' antigen specificity.

Deletions cut 4 bases from V and 4 bases from J, with 11 bases between. The CDR3 spans 13 residues. Per the germline V gene, CDR1 is LNHDA and CDR2 is SQIVND (reference sequence). Concerning this clone: Its target is not known.

Sequenced by immunoSEQ multiplex PCR; TCRdb stores in-frame clones only, minus some. The sample shows about 93,000 clones, roughly 94% of them seen only once. The source is an adult with an advanced solid tumor such as melanoma, head and neck, liver or kidney cancer. The chain combines TRBV19 with TRBJ2-7; D gene uncertain. This sample comprised CD4+ or CD8+ T cells sorted from blood, obtained in a trial of the OX40 agonist ivuxolimab. The CDR3 sequence is CASSRNGLYEQYF. The DNA for the CDR3 is TGTGCCAGTAGTAGGAACGGTTTATACGAGCAGTACTTC. Full variable domain (remainder filled in from reference TRBV19 and TRBJ2-7): DGGITQSPKYLFRKEGQNVTLSCEQNLNHDAMYWYRQDPGQGLRLIYYSQIVNDFQKGDIAEGYSVSREKKESFPLTVTSAQKNPTAFYLCASSRNGLYEQYFGPGTRLTVT.